Below are 28 T cell receptor beta chains sequenced from a single sample in a study of T-cell memory formation after mild COVID-19. One entry per CDR3 protein results from TCRdb running MiXCR on the 5' RACE reads. The sample holds some 64,000 distinct CDR3 sequences; 9.3% are singletons and the top ten take approximately 1.1%. Specimen: PBMCs or a T cell subset sorted from them (not recorded which). These receptors all stem from a man between 18 and 35 years old who had mild COVID-19 (a few samples of this study predate the infection). Cell type and time point are not known.

This clonotype has ten or more counts. The rearrangement uses TRBV7-2 and TRBJ2-1, with a possible D match to TRBD2 (5 bases). Germline V lookup: CDR1 SGHTA, CDR2 FQGNSA. V dropped 5 bases and J dropped 6 bases, with 11 bases sitting between them. The CDR3 is 13 residues long. The CDR3 bases are TGTGCCAGCAGCCAAACTAGTGGCAATGAGCAGTTCTTC. Amino acids: CASSQTSGNEQFF.

This clonotype was recorded at least ten times. This chain connects TRBV7-2 to TRBJ1-3; 8 nucleotides align to TRBD1. Germline values: CDR1 SGHTA, CDR2 FQGNSA. The V and J ends lost 8 bases and 4 bases, in that order; junction bases with no gene match: 10. The CDR3 runs 15 residues. DNA for the CDR3: TGTGCCAGCGCCTCGACAGGGGCGGTCGGAAACACCATATATTTT. Translating gives CASASTGAVGNTIYF.

In its sample, this clonotype was seen many times. This chain uses TRBV7-2 with TRBJ2-3, with 7 nucleotides matching TRBD2. The CDR3 length is 13 residues. V lost 3 bases to trimming and J lost 13 bases; unmatched junction nucleotides: 10. Germline-derived CDR1 and CDR2 are SGHTA and FQGNSA. CDR3 residues: CASSLDDYRGEYF. The CDR3 bases are TGTGCCAGCAGCTTGGATGACTACCGGGGGGAGTATTTT.

The rearrangement links TRBV2 to TRBJ2-5; perhaps TRBD1 as D (5 bases). The CDR3 is 14 amino acids. Trimming pared 3 bases from V and 5 bases from J, leaving 13 bases between. Germline V CDR1 and CDR2: SNHLY, FYNNEI. CDR3 loop: CASSDGRARETQYF. CDR3 nucleotide sequence: TGTGCCAGCAGTGATGGCAGGGCTCGGGAGACCCAGTACTTC.

This clonotype was detected a few times. CDR3 sequence reads: CASSARTGNTGELFF. The CDR3 DNA sequence: TGTGCCAGCAGTGCACGGACGGGTAACACCGGGGAGCTGTTTTTT. The chain carries TRBV6-1 and TRBJ2-2; D unclear. Germline CDR1 MNHNS, CDR2 SASEGT. The CDR3 totals 15 residues. With 4 bases removed from V and 2 bases from J, the gap between germline ends came to 11 bases.

J is TRBJ2-5 and V is TRBV20-1; tentatively, D is TRBD1 (6 bases). The CDR3 loop spans 14 amino acids. Trimming removed 2 bases from V and 1 base from J, with 11 bases in between. CDR1 DFQATT and CDR2 SNEGSKA come from the germline V gene (reference sequence). CDR3 in DNA: TGCAGTGCTAGATCAGGGGCCCCCCAAGAGACCCAGTACTTC. Protein: CSARSGAPQETQYF.

This clonotype was observed at least ten times. The V and J genes are TRBV7-2 and TRBJ1-2, with a weak D call TRBD1 (5 bases). Germline V CDR1 and CDR2: SGHTA, FQGNSA. The CDR3 is 16 residues long. V was shortened by 5 bases and J by 0 bases, with 16 bases between the two germline ends. As DNA, the CDR3 is TGTGCCAGCAGCCCCCCTTGGGGCTCGACTAACTATGGCTACACCTTC. Translation gives CASSPPWGSTNYGYTF.

This clonotype has more than one count but fewer than ten. The gene calls are TRBV24-1 and TRBJ2-7; 7 bases map to TRBD2. The germline V gene encodes CDR1 KGHDR and CDR2 SFDVKD. This CDR3 spans 16 amino acids. Unmatched junction bases numbered 11, after V lost 7 bases and J lost 0 bases. The CDR3 DNA sequence: TGTGCCACCAGCCGCCGGGACGGGGGGAGCTCCTACGAGCAGTACGTC. This encodes CATSRRDGGSSYEQYV.

This clonotype was counted at least ten times. V gene TRBV5-1 combines with J gene TRBJ2-5; D gene unclear. The CDR3 has 14 residues. Germline V CDR1 and CDR2: SGHRS, YFSETQ. V gave up 1 base and J gave up 2 bases, with 9 bases separating them. CDR3 amino acids: CASSLTDIQETQYF. Here the CDR3 DNA reads TGCGCCAGCAGCTTGACAGATATACAAGAGACCCAGTACTTC.

The chain carries TRBV7-3 and TRBJ2-2; D is undetermined. CDR1 is SGHTA and CDR2 is FQGTGA in the germline V gene. Trimming shortened V by 2 bases and J by 4 bases, and 11 bases separated the two germline ends. The CDR3 covers 15 residues. CDR3 nucleotide sequence: TGTGCCAGCAGCTTAGGGGTTCAGCTCACCGGGGAGCTGTTTTTT. Translating it yields CASSLGVQLTGELFF.

J is TRBJ1-3 and V is TRBV10-3; D gene uncertain. Per the germline V gene, CDR1 is ENHRY and CDR2 is SYGVKD. V was cut by 6 bases and J by 0 bases, with 6 bases left in between. CDR3 length equals 13 residues. CDR3 bases: TGTGCCATCAGCTTGGACTCTGGAAACACCATATATTTT. Translation: CAISLDSGNTIYF.

The chain combines TRBV4-3 with TRBJ2-1; the match to TRBD2 covers 13 bases. The CDR3 totals 16 residues. Germline values: CDR1 LGHNA, CDR2 YSLEER. V dropped 5 bases and J dropped 9; count of bases not matched to a gene: 10. This CDR3 reads CASSRGLAGAQSEQFF. Here the CDR3 DNA reads TGCGCCAGCAGCAGAGGACTAGCGGGGGCGCAGAGTGAGCAGTTCTTC.

The CDR3 is CASSPYATNEKLFF. The DNA of the CDR3 is TGTGCCAGCAGCCCTTATGCAACTAATGAAAAACTGTTTTTT. The rearrangement links TRBV2 to TRBJ1-4; D not certain. CDR3 length: 14 amino acids. Germline values: CDR1 SNHLY, CDR2 FYNNEI. Trimming shortened V by 6 bases and J by 0 bases, and 8 bases separated the two germline ends.

This clonotype was found many times. The chain carries TRBV7-2 and TRBJ2-3, with D perhaps matching TRBD2 (6 bases). The CDR3 loop spans 15 amino acids. The ends were cut back, 6 bases at V and 5 bases at J, with 18 bases in the middle. Germline lookup yields CDR1 SGHTA and CDR2 FQGNSA. CDR3 in DNA: TGTGCCAGCAGACGTACCGGGACTGCAAAAGATACGCAGTATTTT. This codes for CASRRTGTAKDTQYF.

The chain links TRBV5-4 to TRBJ2-3; 7 nucleotides line up with TRBD2. The CDR3 has 15 amino acids. Germline V CDR1 and CDR2: SGHNT, YYREEE (reference sequence). V gave up 3 bases and J gave up 4 bases; unmatched junction bases: 8. The CDR3 region is CASSSHSGAADTQYF. DNA for the CDR3: TGTGCCAGCAGCTCCCACAGCGGGGCGGCAGATACGCAGTATTTT.

This clonotype was counted many times. The chain is built from TRBV10-3 and TRBJ2-3, with 12 bases fitting TRBD2. Germline loops: CDR1 ENHRY, CDR2 SYGVKD. The CDR3 totals 18 residues. After removal of 2 bases from V and 2 bases from J, the junction contained 8 bases not matched to a gene. CDR3 loop: CAISERGRLAGDTDTQYF. Written as DNA, the CDR3 is TGTGCCATCAGTGAGCGGGGTAGACTAGCGGGGGACACAGATACGCAGTATTTT.

This clonotype came up many times. The chain uses TRBV12-3 or TRBV12-4 and TRBJ2-7; TRBD1 agrees at 12 bases. The CDR3 runs 14 residues. The V gene end was trimmed by 6 bases and the J gene end by 12 bases; junction bases not matched to a gene: 12. CDR3 protein: CASSPTGTGGSGYF. CDR3 DNA sequence: TGTGCCAGCAGCCCGACCGGGACAGGGGGCTCCGGGTACTTC.

This clonotype has more than one count but fewer than ten. The chain employs TRBV5-1 and TRBJ2-3; D call uncertain. CDR3 length: 13 amino acids. Looked up from germline, CDR1 is SGHRS and CDR2 is YFSETQ. Trimming took 0 bases from V and 4 from J, leaving 6 bases between them. CDR3 coding DNA: TGCGCCAGCAGCTTGGAGGGCTCAGATACGCAGTATTTT. It specifies CASSLEGSDTQYF.

This clonotype was detected many times. The CDR3 loop is CASSQGGTRDTQYF. CDR3 nucleotide sequence: TGTGCCAGCAGTCAAGGCGGAACTCGCGATACGCAGTATTTT. The chain carries TRBV7-2 and TRBJ2-3, with unresolved D. V dropped 6 bases and J dropped 6 bases, with 16 bases sitting between them. The CDR3 spans 14 residues. Germline CDR1 reads SGHTA; CDR2 reads FQGNSA.

This clonotype was detected only a few times. This rearrangement joins TRBV6-2 or TRBV6-3 to TRBJ2-2; D unclear. In germline, CDR1 is MNHEY, CDR2 SVGEGT. The CDR3 loop spans 11 amino acids. V shed 5 bases and J shed 5 bases, with 3 bases lying between them. CDR3 in amino acids: CASSTTGELFF. For the CDR3, the DNA is TGTGCCAGCAGTACAACCGGGGAGCTGTTTTTT.

This clonotype has a single count. The rearrangement uses TRBV3-1 and TRBJ2-5; possibly TRBD2 for D (6 bases). Germline CDR1 and CDR2: LGHDT and YNNKEL (reference sequence). The CDR3 totals 13 residues. V was trimmed by 4 bases and J by 4 bases, leaving 10 bases between them. DNA of the CDR3: TGTGCCAGCAGCCGGGGGGACGGAGAGACCCAGTACTTC. As protein: CASSRGDGETQYF.

This clonotype occurred a few times. The V call is TRBV7-2, the J call TRBJ2-7; D not resolved. This CDR3 has 13 residues. Germline CDR1 SGHTA, CDR2 FQGNSA. V lost 1 base to trimming and J lost 6 bases, with 10 bases between them. In DNA, the CDR3 is TGTGCCAGCAGCTTAGACATCCGAGGCGAGCAGTACTTC. Its protein product is CASSLDIRGEQYF.

This clonotype showed up just a few times. The rearrangement links TRBV2 to TRBJ1-5; D uncertain. Germline V gene data show CDR1 as SNHLY and CDR2 as FYNNEI. This CDR3 has 17 residues. The germline V and J ends were trimmed by 3 bases and 0 bases, with 15 bases remaining between them. The CDR3 sequence: CASSEERPLYSNQPQHF. As DNA, the CDR3 is TGTGCCAGCAGTGAGGAGCGACCACTCTATAGCAATCAGCCCCAGCATTTT. The whole variable domain, remainder taken from reference TRBV2 and TRBJ1-5, is EPEVTQTPSHQVTQMGQEVILRCVPISNHLYFYWYRQILGQKVEFLVSFYNNEISEKSEIFDDQFSVERPDGSNFTLKIRSTKLEDSAMYFCASSEERPLYSNQPQHFGDGTRLSIL.

This chain uses TRBV28 with TRBJ2-5; D not resolved. Germline-derived CDR1 and CDR2 are MDHEN and SYDVKM. There are 15 residues in the CDR3. The V end lost 5 bases, the J end lost 2 bases, and 15 bases lay between the germline ends. The CDR3 DNA follows: TGTGCCAGCAGTCTGGTCGGTGGGCCTCAAGAGACCCAGTACTTC. It yields the protein CASSLVGGPQETQYF. The full variable domain, its missing parts supplied by reference TRBV28 and TRBJ2-5, is DVKVTQSSRYLVKRTGEKVFLECVQDMDHENMFWYRQDPGLGLRLIYFSYDVKMKEKGDIPEGYSVSREKKERFSLILESASTNQTSMYLCASSLVGGPQETQYFGPGTRLLVL.

This clonotype showed up just a few times. This chain connects TRBV11-2 to TRBJ2-3; D gene uncertain. CDR1 is SGHAT and CDR2 is FQNNGV in the germline V gene. CDR3 length equals 16 residues. V shed 4 bases and J shed 3 bases, with 17 bases lying between them. The CDR3 nucleotides are TGTGCCAGCAGCTCCCCCTTGGGTCAGAGAACAGATACGCAGTATTTT. Its translation: CASSSPLGQRTDTQYF.

This clonotype was observed at least ten times. V usage is TRBV6-5 and J usage is TRBJ2-5; TRBD1 is a possible D gene (6 bases). Germline V gene data show CDR1 as MNHEY and CDR2 as SVGAGI. V lost 6 bases, J lost 6 bases, and 23 bases lay in between. The CDR3 has 16 amino acids. For the CDR3, the DNA is TGTGCCAGCAGACCAACCCCCAACCCGGGACAAAAGACCCAGTACTTC. Translated, it gives CASRPTPNPGQKTQYF.

This clonotype was seen at least ten times. The CDR3, as DNA: TGTGCCAGCAGCTTAGGGGTAGCGGGGGGGCCTCAGAACGAGCAGTACTTC. Its protein is CASSLGVAGGPQNEQYF. The chain recombines TRBV7-2 with TRBJ2-7, with 11 bases aligning to TRBD2. Looked up from germline, CDR1 is SGHTA and CDR2 is FQGNSA. This CDR3 is built from 17 residues. Trimming at V came to 1 base and at J to 5 bases, leaving 10 bases not matched to a gene.

This clonotype was detected ten times or more. The V call is TRBV5-4, the J call TRBJ2-5, with 7 positions matching TRBD1. This CDR3 is 13 amino acids long. Losses at the gene ends were 7 bases for V and 3 bases for J; bases not matched to a gene: 6. Germline V gene sequence: CDR1 SGHNT, CDR2 YYREEE (reference sequence). CDR3 sequence: CASAPGTEETQYF. CDR3 nucleotides: TGTGCCAGCGCCCCCGGGACAGAAGAGACCCAGTACTTC. Combining the CDR3 with reference TRBV5-4 and TRBJ2-5 gives the whole variable domain ETGVTQSPTHLIKTRGQQVTLRCSSQSGHNTVSWYQQALGQGPQFIFQYYREEENGRGNFPPRFSGLQFPNYSSELNVNALELDDSALYLCASAPGTEETQYFGPGTRLLVL.